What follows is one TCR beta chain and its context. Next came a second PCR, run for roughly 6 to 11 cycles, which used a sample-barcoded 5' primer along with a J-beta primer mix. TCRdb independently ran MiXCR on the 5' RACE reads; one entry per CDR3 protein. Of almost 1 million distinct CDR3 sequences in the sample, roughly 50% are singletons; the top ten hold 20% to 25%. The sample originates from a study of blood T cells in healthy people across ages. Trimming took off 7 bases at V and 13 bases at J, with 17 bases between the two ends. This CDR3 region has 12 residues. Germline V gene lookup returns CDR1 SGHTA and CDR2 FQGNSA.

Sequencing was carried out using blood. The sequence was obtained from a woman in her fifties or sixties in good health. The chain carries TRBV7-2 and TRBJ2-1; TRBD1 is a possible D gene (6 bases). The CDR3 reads CASTPQGFEQFF. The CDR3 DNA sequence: TGTGCCAGCACCCCCCAGGGGTTCGAACAGTTCTTC.